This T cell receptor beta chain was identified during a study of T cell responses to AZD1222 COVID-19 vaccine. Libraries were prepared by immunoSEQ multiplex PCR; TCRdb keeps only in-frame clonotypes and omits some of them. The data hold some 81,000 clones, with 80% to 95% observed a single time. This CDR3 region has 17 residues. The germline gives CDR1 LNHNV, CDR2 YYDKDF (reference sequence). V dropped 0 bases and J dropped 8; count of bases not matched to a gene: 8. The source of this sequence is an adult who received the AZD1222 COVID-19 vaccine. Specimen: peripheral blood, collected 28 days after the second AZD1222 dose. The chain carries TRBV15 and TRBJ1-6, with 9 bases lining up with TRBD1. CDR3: CATSRDRDRDYYSPLHF. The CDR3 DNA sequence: TGTGCCACCAGCAGAGACAGGGACAGGGACTACTATTCACCCCTCCACTTT.